Listed below are T cell receptor beta chains from one sample, sequenced in a study of blood T cells in healthy people across ages. MiXCR, applied by TCRdb to the 5' RACE reads, yields one record per CDR3 protein. The sample contains around 990,000 distinct CDR3 sequences, roughly two fifths of which appear only once. Sample: blood. The receptors here all came from a man aged 18-30 years in good health. Each CDR3 is given with its conserved first and last residue. Each record gives: D gene, clone size, V gene, J gene, CDR3 protein, CDR3 DNA. The D gene is left open where the match is weak. Expanded clones are given a class, and other clones once, few, many or no size at all.

TRBD1	many	TRBV29-1	TRBJ2-7	CSVGPNRGRYEQYF	TGCAGCGTCGGACCAAACAGGGGTCGGTACGAGCAGTACTTC
.	few	TRBV5-5	TRBJ1-5	CASSLEAGFESNQPQHF	TGTGCCAGCAGCTTGGAGGCAGGTTTCGAAAGCAATCAGCCCCAGCATTTT
.	.	TRBV7-3	TRBJ2-1	CASSGDASSYNEQFF	TGTGCCAGCAGCGGGGATGCCAGCTCCTACAATGAGCAGTTCTTC
.	many	TRBV7-3	TRBJ2-2	CASSLYYRPNTGELFF	TGTGCCAGCAGCTTATACTACAGACCGAACACCGGGGAGCTGTTTTTT
TRBD2	.	TRBV3-1	TRBJ2-1	CASSHPHPLAGIYNEQFF	TGTGCCAGCAGCCATCCCCACCCACTAGCGGGGATCTACAATGAGCAGTTCTTC
.	.	TRBV20-1	TRBJ1-5	CSARVDRDQPQHF	TGCAGTGCTAGAGTAGACAGAGATCAGCCCCAGCATTTT
TRBD1	.	TRBV6-6	TRBJ1-3	CASSTGGADGNTIYF	TGTGCCAGCAGTACAGGGGGCGCCGATGGAAACACCATATATTTT
.	few	TRBV6-6	TRBJ2-7	CASRRDGLYEQYF	TGTGCCAGCAGGAGGGACGGATTATACGAGCAGTACTTC
.	.	TRBV20-1	TRBJ2-5	CSALGYQETQYF	TGCAGTGCTTTAGGGTACCAAGAGACCCAGTACTTC
.	few	TRBV11-2	TRBJ2-2	CASTSRPNTGELFF	TGTGCCAGCACCAGTCGCCCGAACACCGGGGAGCTGTTTTTT
.	.	TRBV2	TRBJ2-7	CASNWQRTYEQYF	TGTGCCAGCAACTGGCAGAGAACCTACGAGCAGTACTTC
.	few	TRBV7-9	TRBJ1-1	CASSQSAGNTEAFF	TGTGCCAGCAGCCAGAGTGCGGGGAACACTGAAGCTTTCTTT
.	.	TRBV20-1	TRBJ1-1	CSASDRYTRGGMNTEAFF	TGCAGTGCTAGCGATCGGTACACCAGGGGCGGTATGAACACTGAAGCTTTCTTT
.	.	TRBV7-8	TRBJ1-2	CASSSGSGIYGYTF	TGTGCCAGCAGCTCGGGCTCAGGGATCTATGGCTACACCTTC
.	.	TRBV6-1	TRBJ2-2	CASTLLEPRLFF	TGTGCCAGCACCCTACTCGAGCCCCGGCTGTTTTTT
.	.	TRBV5-1	TRBJ1-6	CASSLRDAAALHF	TGCGCCAGCAGCCTACGGGACGCCGCGGCCCTCCACTTT
.	many	TRBV12-3/TRBV12-4	TRBJ1-4	CASSSQGQGEKLFF	TGTGCCAGCAGTTCCCAGGGTCAGGGGGAAAAACTGTTTTTT
.	few	TRBV12-3/TRBV12-4	TRBJ2-7	CASSLRVQEQYF	TGTGCCAGCAGTTTGAGGGTTCAGGAGCAGTACTTC
.	.	TRBV9	TRBJ2-5	CASSLTGGRGLETQYF	TGTGCCAGCAGCTTGACCGGGGGCCGCGGGTTAGAGACCCAGTACTTC
.	.	TRBV6-2/TRBV6-3	TRBJ1-1	CASSYGGQNTEAFF	TGTGCCAGCAGTTACGGGGGGCAGAACACTGAAGCTTTCTTT
.	.	TRBV20-1	TRBJ2-1	CSASPRDSGTNEQFF	TGCAGTGCTAGTCCCAGGGACTCTGGAACTAATGAGCAGTTCTTC
TRBD1	.	TRBV20-1	TRBJ1-1	CSARSSQGASWTEAFF	TGCAGTGCTAGATCGTCGCAGGGGGCGAGTTGGACTGAAGCTTTCTTT
TRBD2	.	TRBV5-1	TRBJ2-2	CASSTGGNTGELFF	TGCGCCAGCAGTACGGGGGGGAACACCGGGGAGCTGTTTTTT
.	few	TRBV9	TRBJ2-2	CASSVSSLGPNTGELFF	TGTGCCAGCAGCGTATCAAGCCTGGGGCCGAACACCGGGGAGCTGTTTTTT
.	.	TRBV9	TRBJ1-2	CASSVDGIGGLGYGYTF	TGTGCCAGCAGCGTAGACGGTATTGGTGGTTTGGGGTATGGCTACACCTTC
TRBD2	.	TRBV4-1	TRBJ2-5	CASSQPRGTSGGGETQYF	TGCGCCAGCAGCCAACCCCGGGGGACTAGCGGGGGTGGAGAGACCCAGTACTTC
.	.	TRBV20-1	TRBJ2-3	CSARDVSFPDTQYF	TGCAGTGCTAGAGATGTTAGCTTCCCAGATACGCAGTATTTT
.	.	TRBV4-2	TRBJ2-2	CASSQEVGRLPLGELFF	TGTGCCAGCAGCCAAGAAGTGGGGCGCCTTCCACTCGGGGAGCTGTTTTTT
.	once	TRBV10-3	TRBJ1-2	CAISETGSDYTF	TGTGCCATCAGTGAGACGGGGAGTGACTACACCTTC
.	.	TRBV12-3/TRBV12-4	TRBJ1-1	CASSLSRAGVSITEAFF	TGTGCCAGCAGTTTATCAAGGGCGGGGGTTAGTATCACTGAAGCTTTCTTT
TRBD1	.	TRBV6-5	TRBJ2-1	CASRRGTGDNEQFF	TGTGCCAGCAGAAGGGGGACAGGGGACAATGAGCAGTTCTTC
TRBD1	.	TRBV6-1	TRBJ1-3	CASSPGQVGNTIYF	TGTGCCAGCAGTCCTGGACAGGTCGGAAACACCATATATTTT
TRBD1	many	TRBV20-1	TRBJ1-4	CSAREGTGSNEKLFF	TGCAGTGCTAGAGAAGGGACAGGGTCTAATGAAAAACTGTTTTTT
.	few	TRBV13	TRBJ2-5	CASSAERETQYF	TGTGCCAGCAGTGCGGAGAGAGAGACCCAGTACTTC
.	.	TRBV2	TRBJ2-7	CATSGYEQYF	TGTGCCACAAGTGGGTACGAGCAGTACTTC
.	.	TRBV6-5	TRBJ2-1	CASSPSGNGQFF	TGTGCCAGCAGTCCCAGTGGCAATGGGCAGTTCTTC
TRBD1	.	TRBV19	TRBJ1-1	CASTTTRTGPEAFF	TGTGCCAGCACGACTACCCGGACAGGGCCTGAAGCTTTCTTT
TRBD2	few	TRBV19	TRBJ2-1	CASSALAGDNNEQFF	TGTGCCAGTAGTGCCCTAGCGGGGGATAACAATGAGCAGTTCTTC
TRBD1	few	TRBV2	TRBJ2-3	CASSDRGRADTQYF	TGTGCCAGCAGTGACAGGGGGCGCGCAGATACGCAGTATTTT
TRBD1	.	TRBV4-2	TRBJ1-2	CASSHEQGNYGYTF	TGTGCCAGCAGCCATGAACAGGGGAATTATGGCTACACCTTC
TRBD1	few	TRBV4-1	TRBJ1-2	CASRITGDVNGYTF	TGCGCCAGCAGGATTACAGGGGATGTCAATGGCTACACCTTC
.	once	TRBV27	TRBJ2-3	CASSLIGFATDTQYF	TGTGCCAGCAGTTTAATAGGATTTGCGACAGATACGCAGTATTTT
.	once	TRBV5-1	TRBJ1-2	CASSLDGNSLGYTF	TGCGCCAGCAGCTTGGATGGGAACTCCTTAGGCTACACCTTC
.	.	TRBV7-9	TRBJ2-6	CASSFGRGSGANVLTF	TGTGCCAGCAGCTTTGGTCGGGGCTCTGGGGCCAACGTCCTGACTTTC
.	few	TRBV4-2	TRBJ1-5	CASSQYSSNQPQHF	TGTGCCAGCAGCCAGTACAGTTCTAATCAGCCCCAGCATTTT
.	.	TRBV14	TRBJ2-3	CASSRWTDTQYF	TGTGCCAGCAGCCGGTGGACAGATACGCAGTATTTT
.	few	TRBV12-3/TRBV12-4	TRBJ2-1	CASTPGGIDEQFF	TGTGCCAGCACCCCCGGGGGCATCGATGAGCAGTTCTTC
.	few	TRBV10-3	TRBJ1-1	CAISESGGEAFF	TGTGCCATCAGTGAGAGTGGGGGTGAAGCTTTCTTT
.	.	TRBV20-1	TRBJ2-3	CSARTLLPDTQYF	TGCAGTGCTAGGACTTTACTCCCAGATACGCAGTATTTT
TRBD1	many	TRBV4-3	TRBJ1-2	CASSQASGQGIYGYTF	TGCGCCAGCAGCCAAGCCTCCGGACAGGGGATCTATGGCTACACCTTC
.	.	TRBV16	TRBJ1-2	CASSLPGRVQGYTF	TGTGCCAGCAGCCTACCGGGCAGGGTCCAGGGCTACACCTTC
.	few	TRBV20-1	TRBJ1-5	CSASAQVGQPQHF	TGCAGTGCTAGCGCACAGGTCGGTCAGCCCCAGCATTTT
.	few	TRBV20-1	TRBJ2-1	CSALVLQNPYNEQFF	TGCAGTGCTTTAGTTCTACAGAACCCGTACAATGAGCAGTTCTTC
TRBD1	.	TRBV6-2/TRBV6-3	TRBJ1-2	CASTYRGTKSTGYTF	TGTGCCAGCACCTACAGGGGGACCAAATCCACTGGCTACACCTTC
.	.	TRBV5-5	TRBJ1-5	CASSRTINQPQHF	TGTGCCAGCAGTCGGACTATCAATCAGCCCCAGCATTTT
.	.	TRBV3-1	TRBJ2-7	CASDDGFYNEQYF	TGTGCCAGCGACGACGGATTCTACAATGAGCAGTACTTC